This is a list of T cell receptor beta chains from one sample in a study of shared clonotypes between healthy human individuals. The assay was immunoSEQ multiplex PCR, and TCRdb's table has in-frame clones only and misses some. The table records hundreds of thousands of clones, 92% of them present only once. The sample comprised naive CD8+ T cells sorted from blood. These TCRs come from a man aged 25-40 years in good health. The CDR3 runs from the conserved cysteine through the conserved F or W.

v_gene: TRBV7-7
CDR3aa: CASSPGRTMGETQYF

v_gene: TRBV7-8
CDR3aa: CASSLARGRAADTQYF

v_gene: TRBV28
CDR3aa: CASSFPGAMDEQFF

v_gene: TRBV5-1
CDR3aa: CASSPDTSNLQETQYF

v_gene: TRBV27
CDR3aa: CASSLTSSGSSYEQYF

v_gene: TRBV28
CDR3aa: CASTILTGTDNQPQHF

v_gene: TRBV27
CDR3aa: CASSLGGTTEAFF

v_gene: TRBV10-3
CDR3aa: CAISEGTVYEQYF

v_gene: TRBV27
CDR3aa: CASSLGGPRGYNEQFF

v_gene: TRBV9
CDR3aa: CASSVAGVSYNEQFF

v_gene: TRBV18
CDR3aa: CASSPGRLRDEQYF

v_gene: TRBV25-1
CDR3aa: CASSEGGAGSNEQFF

v_gene: TRBV4-1
CDR3aa: CASSQADRTNEKLFF

v_gene: TRBV19
CDR3aa: CASSIDATSVDNEQFF

v_gene: TRBV27
CDR3aa: CASSSGLIDNEQFF

v_gene: TRBV27
CDR3aa: CASSLYPSASTDTQYF

v_gene: TRBV27
CDR3aa: CASSLLGGDEKLFF

v_gene: TRBV13
CDR3aa: CASRKGTGSIFF

v_gene: TRBV2
CDR3aa: CASSEGLGGANVLTF

v_gene: TRBV6-6
CDR3aa: CASRGLAGENHEQFF

v_gene: TRBV7-9
CDR3aa: CASSFREAYEQYF

v_gene: TRBV10-3
CDR3aa: CAISPPGAWGYTF

v_gene: TRBV6-5
CDR3aa: CASSSGLKGGQPQHF

v_gene: TRBV6-5
CDR3aa: CASSYSGTSGGLTF

v_gene: TRBV9
CDR3aa: CASSDSGMGEQYF

v_gene: TRBV28
CDR3aa: CASKEVLAGGAQYF

v_gene: TRBV2
CDR3aa: CARRQGPLEETQYF

v_gene: TRBV5-5
CDR3aa: CASSLAGWLAKNIQYF

v_gene: TRBV7-8
CDR3aa: CASSLGTVYNQPQHF

v_gene: TRBV6-5
CDR3aa: CASIPGAGVNNEQFF

v_gene: TRBV28
CDR3aa: CASSFEGTNQPQHF

v_gene: TRBV14
CDR3aa: CASSPGGIHEQFF

v_gene: TRBV4-1
CDR3aa: CASSQWPWGGGQSYTGELFF

v_gene: TRBV25-1
CDR3aa: CASSDATKGITEAFF

v_gene: TRBV7-9
CDR3aa: CASSLGEGLHQPQHF

v_gene: TRBV5-4
CDR3aa: CASSFSGRGTDTQYF

v_gene: TRBV19
CDR3aa: CASSTLPFTYNEQFF

v_gene: TRBV10-1
CDR3aa: CASGDRGTTKNIQYF

v_gene: TRBV30
CDR3aa: CAWSVGNSYEQYF

v_gene: TRBV11-2
CDR3aa: CASSLGAGTGYEQYF

v_gene: TRBV28
CDR3aa: CASSPPAAGPTDTQYF

v_gene: TRBV9
CDR3aa: CASSAAGVRDEQYF

v_gene: TRBV9
CDR3aa: CASSVGSEETQYF

v_gene: TRBV5-4
CDR3aa: CASSSGTGGEKLFF

v_gene: TRBV7-3
CDR3aa: CASSFGGNTGELFF

v_gene: TRBV29-1
CDR3aa: CSVEPWDRETDTQYF

v_gene: TRBV10-3
CDR3aa: CAITDTGELFF

v_gene: TRBV5-5
CDR3aa: CASSWMPGNTDTQYF

v_gene: TRBV29-1
CDR3aa: CSVVPPEIGSGADTQYF

v_gene: TRBV25-1
CDR3aa: CASSESLATQYF

v_gene: TRBV29-1
CDR3aa: CSVLGTSGNNEQFF

v_gene: TRBV27
CDR3aa: CASSLTLLAADTQYF

v_gene: TRBV11-2
CDR3aa: CASSSNSYNEQFF

v_gene: TRBV5-4
CDR3aa: CASSWETSYEQYF

v_gene: TRBV27
CDR3aa: CASSLIAGTPYEQYF

v_gene: TRBV10-1
CDR3aa: CASSDRERERTYEQYF

v_gene: TRBV15
CDR3aa: CATSRDVGGLRNEQFF

v_gene: TRBV15
CDR3aa: CATSRGLSGPYEQYF

v_gene: TRBV29-1
CDR3aa: CSGRVGVDHEQYF